These T cell receptor beta chains were read from a single sample in a study of T-cell reconstitution after alpha-beta-depleted transplantation in children. TCRdb reprocessed the PCR reads via MiXCR and lists one record per CDR3 protein. In the table there are 130,000 to 150,000 distinct CDR3 sequences, 8% to 10% of which are singletons. Source: PBMCs, mostly from graft donor cells, taken 180 days after TCRalphabeta/CD19-depleted stem cell transplant. Every receptor here comes from a female patient between 2 and 15 years old who had a stem cell transplant for congenital amegakaryocytic thrombocytopenia, so the T cells may come from the graft donor. CDR3s include the opening cysteine and the closing phenylalanine or tryptophan.

TRBV7-9	TRBJ1-5	CASSKTGVLEGAQHF
TRBV12-3/TRBV12-4	TRBJ2-1	CASSLIPGFSYNEQFF
TRBV30	TRBJ2-3	CAWSVLAGVSGTDTQYF
TRBV5-1	TRBJ2-7	CASSPRVESGPYEQYF
TRBV7-6	TRBJ2-7	CASPLSPGASSEQYF
TRBV28	TRBJ2-3	CASRQTSTDTQYF
TRBV7-2	TRBJ2-1	CASSTAGGSSYNEQFF
TRBV5-1	TRBJ2-3	CASSLARGRTQYF
TRBV28	TRBJ2-4	CASSLTSGALAKNIQYF
TRBV7-9	TRBJ2-3	CASSFCRDKDTDTQYF
TRBV20-1	TRBJ2-7	CSASSGDFSYEQYF
TRBV4-1	TRBJ2-7	CASSQDQFPGLAYEQYF
TRBV7-9	TRBJ2-7	CASSLGAGYEQYF
TRBV3-1	TRBJ1-4	CASSQDSGARSEKLFF
TRBV20-1	TRBJ2-5	CSADRGEETQYF
TRBV20-1	TRBJ1-5	CSAITGVGQPQHF
TRBV28	TRBJ2-7	CASSLLGGTYEQYF
TRBV28	TRBJ1-2	CASSLFPVRDRRITYGYTF
TRBV2	TRBJ2-5	CASSDSGWLETQYF
TRBV5-1	TRBJ2-6	CASSFGPGGAVIAGANVLTF
TRBV20-1	TRBJ1-1	CSATGTGGAEAFF
TRBV7-2	TRBJ1-2	CASSLGWAGDYTF
TRBV4-1	TRBJ1-1	CASSQDGRRGRVNTEAFF
TRBV12-3/TRBV12-4	TRBJ2-5	CASTPTSRETQYF
TRBV6-5	TRBJ1-1	CASSYATGTAFF
TRBV5-6	TRBJ2-7	CASSLGQGSWGQYF
TRBV6-2/TRBV6-3	TRBJ2-3	CASSPWSSSTDTQYF
TRBV5-1	TRBJ2-7	CASSLGVSRLSYEQYF
TRBV20-1	TRBJ2-1	CSARDGRGTYNEQFF
TRBV20-1	TRBJ2-5	CSGGKSLGNQETQYF
TRBV7-9	TRBJ1-5	CASSLPGDYQPQHF
TRBV18	TRBJ2-2	CASSPSGVGPGELFF
TRBV7-9	TRBJ1-1	CASSFEGWTEAFF
TRBV5-1	TRBJ2-7	CASSRKPGARIAVSYEQYF
TRBV29-1	TRBJ2-5	CSGAVYSETQYF
TRBV2	TRBJ2-5	CASSPPPAGETQYF
TRBV14	TRBJ2-3	CASSQDNPPWRGGTDTQYF
TRBV4-1	TRBJ2-5	CASSLPGLAGGETQYF
TRBV18	TRBJ2-2	CASSEGLSNTGELFF
TRBV12-3/TRBV12-4	TRBJ2-7	CASSLAGFYEQYF